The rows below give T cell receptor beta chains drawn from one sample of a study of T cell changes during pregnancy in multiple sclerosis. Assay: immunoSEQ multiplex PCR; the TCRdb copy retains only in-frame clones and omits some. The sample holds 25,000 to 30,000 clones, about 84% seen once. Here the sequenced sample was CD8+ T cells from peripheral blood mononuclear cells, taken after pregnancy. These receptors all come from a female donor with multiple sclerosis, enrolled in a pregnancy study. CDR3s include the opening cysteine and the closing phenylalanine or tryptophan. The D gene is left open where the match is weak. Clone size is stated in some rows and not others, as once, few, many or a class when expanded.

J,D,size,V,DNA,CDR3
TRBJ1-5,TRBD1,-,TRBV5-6,TGTGCCAGCAGCCCCGGACAGGGCGGCAATCAGCCCCAGCATTTT,CASSPGQGGNQPQHF
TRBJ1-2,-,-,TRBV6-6,TGTGCCAGCAGTTTGGTCCAAGGAGGAGGCTATGGCTACACCTTC,CASSLVQGGGYGYTF
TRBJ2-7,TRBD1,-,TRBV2,TGTGCCAGCAGTGGACAGGGGGTCCACGAGCAGTACTTC,CASSGQGVHEQYF
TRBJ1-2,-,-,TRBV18,TGTGCCAGCTCACCGTCAATATCGTTACGGGGCTATGGCTACACCTTC,CASSPSISLRGYGYTF
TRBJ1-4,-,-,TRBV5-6,TGTGCCAGCAGCTTGCGAATTACAGAAAAACTGTTTTTT,CASSLRITEKLFF
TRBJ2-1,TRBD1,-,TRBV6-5,TGTGCCAGCAGCCAGGGGGTAATCTACAATGAGCAGTTCTTC,CASSQGVIYNEQFF
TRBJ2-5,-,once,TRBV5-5,TGTGCCAGCAACCACGACCAGGACATTTGGAGCCTGCATGTTGGGACCCAGTACTTC,CASNHDQDIWSLHVGTQYF
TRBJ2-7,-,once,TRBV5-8,TGTGCCAGCAGCCCCTGGGGGGAGGTCAACGAGCAGTACTTC,CASSPWGEVNEQYF
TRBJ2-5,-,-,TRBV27,TGTGCCAGCAGTCCCCGGGTAGAGGAAGAGACCCAGTACTTC,CASSPRVEEETQYF
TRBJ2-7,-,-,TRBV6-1,TGTGCCAGCAGTCAAATCGGGGACAGCGGGTACGAGCAGTACTTC,CASSQIGDSGYEQYF
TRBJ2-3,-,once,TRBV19,TGTGCCAGTAGTGGGTTGTGGGGCACTAGCACAGATACGCAGTATTTT,CASSGLWGTSTDTQYF
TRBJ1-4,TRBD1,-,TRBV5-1,TGCGCCAGCAGCTGGGGGACAGGGGTTAATGAAAAACTGTTTTTT,CASSWGTGVNEKLFF
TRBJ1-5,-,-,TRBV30,TGTGCCTGGAGTGTTATGGGCGGGGGAGCGCCCCAGCATTTT,CAWSVMGGGAPQHF
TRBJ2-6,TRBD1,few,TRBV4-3,TGCGCCAGCAGCCAAGGGACAGGGACAGGGGCCAACGTCCTGACTTTC,CASSQGTGTGANVLTF
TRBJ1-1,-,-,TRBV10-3,TGTGCCATCAGTGATGAGGGACATGAAGCTTTCTTT,CAISDEGHEAFF
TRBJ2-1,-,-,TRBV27,TGTGCCAGCAGTTTAACCCTCGGGGGGCTGAACAATGAGCAGTTCTTC,CASSLTLGGLNNEQFF
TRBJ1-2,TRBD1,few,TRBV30,TGTGCCTGGGGACAGGGGAATGGCTACACCTTC,CAWGQGNGYTF
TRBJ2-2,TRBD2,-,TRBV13,TGTGCCAGCAGTCTAGCGGGGGGGAACACCGGGGAGCTGTTTTTT,CASSLAGGNTGELFF